The text below deals with one TCR beta chain. Its target is unknown. The record originates from a study of shared clonotypes between healthy human individuals. Study-wide findings and caveats: Clonotype sharing among donors was thought likely to change with sequencing depth. Donors were few, which limited the genetic and exposure-history diversity represented.

The V and J ends lost 4 bases and 1 base respectively, with 11 bases between them. Germline V gene data show CDR1 as SGHRS and CDR2 as YFSETQ. The CDR3 is 14 amino acids. Sequencing used immunoSEQ multiplex PCR; TCRdb keeps in-frame clones, though not all of them. This table has around 2.5 million clones, 93% appearing once. Sequencing input: naive CD4+ T cells from PBMCs. Sample subset: CD45RA+ positively selected. The J gene is TRBJ1-2, the V gene TRBV5-1, with a tentative D call TRBD1 (5 bases). The TCR sequence derives from a man in his late teens or twenties in good health. Some clones in this sample may be carry-over from other donors' samples. CDR3 in amino acids: CASSEGPSNYGYTF. DNA of the CDR3: TGCGCCAGCAGCGAGGGACCGAGTAACTATGGCTACACCTTC.